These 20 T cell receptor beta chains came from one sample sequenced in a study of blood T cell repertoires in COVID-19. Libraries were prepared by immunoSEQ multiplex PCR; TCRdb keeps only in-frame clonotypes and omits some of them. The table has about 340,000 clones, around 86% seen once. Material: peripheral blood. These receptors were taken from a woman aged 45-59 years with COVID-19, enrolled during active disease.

The DNA of the CDR3 is TGCAGCGTTGATGGCCTAGCGGGAGAGCAGTACTTC. It yields the protein CSVDGLAGEQYF. The chain has TRBV29-1 and TRBJ2-7, with 9 bases lining up with TRBD2. The CDR3 totals 12 residues. Germline CDR1 is SQVTM and CDR2 is ANQGSEA. The ends lost 3 bases at V and 7 bases at J; junction bases unmatched: 4.

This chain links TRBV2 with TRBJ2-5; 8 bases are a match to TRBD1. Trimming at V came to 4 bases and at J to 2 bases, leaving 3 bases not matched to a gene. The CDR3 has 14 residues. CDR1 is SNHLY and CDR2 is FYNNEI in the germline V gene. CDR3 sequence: CASSGRQGQETQYF. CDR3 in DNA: TGTGCCAGCAGTGGGCGACAGGGGCAAGAGACCCAGTACTTC.

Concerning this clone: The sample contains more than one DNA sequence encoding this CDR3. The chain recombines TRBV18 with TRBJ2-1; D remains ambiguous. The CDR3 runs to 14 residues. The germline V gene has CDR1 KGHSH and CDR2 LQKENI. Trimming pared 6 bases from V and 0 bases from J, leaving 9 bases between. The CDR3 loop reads CASSLASSYNEQFF. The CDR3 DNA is TGTGCCAGCTCCCTCGCGAGCTCCTACAATGAGCAGTTCTTC.

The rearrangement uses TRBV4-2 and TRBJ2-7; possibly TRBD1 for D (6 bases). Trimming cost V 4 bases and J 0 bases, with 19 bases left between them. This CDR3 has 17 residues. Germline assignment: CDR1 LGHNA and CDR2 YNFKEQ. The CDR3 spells CASSRKHVTGSSYEQYF. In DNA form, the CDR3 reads TGTGCCAGCAGCCGAAAGCACGTAACAGGGAGCTCCTACGAGCAGTACTTC.

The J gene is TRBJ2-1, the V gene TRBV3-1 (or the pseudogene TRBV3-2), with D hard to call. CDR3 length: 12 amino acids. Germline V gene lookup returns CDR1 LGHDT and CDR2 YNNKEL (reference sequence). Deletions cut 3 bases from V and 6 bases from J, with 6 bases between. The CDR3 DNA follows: TGTGCCAGCAGCCACGCGGTCAATGAGCAGTTCTTC. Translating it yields CASSHAVNEQFF.

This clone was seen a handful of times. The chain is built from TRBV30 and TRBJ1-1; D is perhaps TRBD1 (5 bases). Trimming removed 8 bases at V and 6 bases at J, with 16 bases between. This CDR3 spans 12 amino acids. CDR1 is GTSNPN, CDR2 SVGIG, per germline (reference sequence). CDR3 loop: CARDQQVAEAFF. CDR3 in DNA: TGTGCCAGAGACCAACAGGTGGCTGAAGCTTTCTTT. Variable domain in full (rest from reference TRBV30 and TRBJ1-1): SQTIHQWPATLVQPVGSPLSLECTVEGTSNPNLYWYRQAAGRGLQLLFYSVGIGQISSEVPQNLSASRPQDRQFILSSKKLLLSDSGFYLCARDQQVAEAFFGQGTRLTVV.

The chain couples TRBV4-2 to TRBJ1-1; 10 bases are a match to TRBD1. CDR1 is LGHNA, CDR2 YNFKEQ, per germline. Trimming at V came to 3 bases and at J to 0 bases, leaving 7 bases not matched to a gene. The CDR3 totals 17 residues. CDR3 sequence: CASSHMKDRGLNTEAFF. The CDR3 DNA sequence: TGTGCCAGCAGCCACATGAAAGACAGGGGGCTGAACACTGAAGCTTTCTTT.

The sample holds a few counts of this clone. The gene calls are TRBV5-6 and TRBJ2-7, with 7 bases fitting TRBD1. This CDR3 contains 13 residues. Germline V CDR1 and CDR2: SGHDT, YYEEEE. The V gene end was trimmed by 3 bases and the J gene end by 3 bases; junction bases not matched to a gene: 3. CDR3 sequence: CASSSRGYYEQYF. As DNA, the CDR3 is TGTGCCAGCAGCTCCAGGGGGTACTACGAGCAGTACTTC.

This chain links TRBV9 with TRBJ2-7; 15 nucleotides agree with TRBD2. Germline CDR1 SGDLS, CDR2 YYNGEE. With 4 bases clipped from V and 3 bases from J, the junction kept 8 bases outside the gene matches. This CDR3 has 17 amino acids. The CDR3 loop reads CASSHRTSGRAGYEQYF. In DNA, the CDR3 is TGTGCCAGCAGCCATCGGACTAGCGGGAGGGCCGGCTACGAGCAGTACTTC.

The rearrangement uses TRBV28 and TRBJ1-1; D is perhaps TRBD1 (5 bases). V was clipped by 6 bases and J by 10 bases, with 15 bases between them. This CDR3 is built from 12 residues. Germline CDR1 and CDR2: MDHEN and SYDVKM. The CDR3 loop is CASRLDTVGAFF. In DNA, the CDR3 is TGTGCCAGCAGGTTGGACACGGTAGGAGCTTTCTTT.

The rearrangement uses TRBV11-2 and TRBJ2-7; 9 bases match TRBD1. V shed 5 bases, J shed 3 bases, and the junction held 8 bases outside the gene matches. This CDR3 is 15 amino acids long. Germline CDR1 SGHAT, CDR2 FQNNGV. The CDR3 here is CASSPHPDRGYEQYF. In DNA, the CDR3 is TGTGCCAGCAGCCCCCACCCGGACAGGGGCTACGAGCAGTACTTC.

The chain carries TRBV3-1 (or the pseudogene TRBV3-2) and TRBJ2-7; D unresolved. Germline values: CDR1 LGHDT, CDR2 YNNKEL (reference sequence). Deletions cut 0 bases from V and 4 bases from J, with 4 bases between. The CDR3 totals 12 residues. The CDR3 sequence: CASSQDRYEQYF. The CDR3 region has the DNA TGTGCCAGCAGCCAAGACCGGTACGAGCAGTACTTC.

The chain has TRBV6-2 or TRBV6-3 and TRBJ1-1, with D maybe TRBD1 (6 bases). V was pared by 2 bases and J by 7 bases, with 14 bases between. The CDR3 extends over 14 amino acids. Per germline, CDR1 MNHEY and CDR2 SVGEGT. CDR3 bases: TGTGCCAGCAGTTACCCCTCGACAGGCAGTGAAGCTTTCTTT. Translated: CASSYPSTGSEAFF.

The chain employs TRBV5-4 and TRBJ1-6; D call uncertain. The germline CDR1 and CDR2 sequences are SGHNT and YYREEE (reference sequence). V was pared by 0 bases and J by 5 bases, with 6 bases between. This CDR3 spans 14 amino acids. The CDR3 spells CASSLDGNNSPLHF. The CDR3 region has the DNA TGTGCCAGCAGCTTGGACGGGAATAATTCACCCCTCCACTTT.

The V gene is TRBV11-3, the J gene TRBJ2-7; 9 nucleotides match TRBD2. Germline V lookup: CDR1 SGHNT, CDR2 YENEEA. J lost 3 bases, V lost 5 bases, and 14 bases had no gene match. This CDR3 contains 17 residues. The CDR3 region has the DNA TGTGCCAGCAGCCTGGGGGGGGTAGCGGGAGTTAGCTACGAGCAGTACTTC. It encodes CASSLGGVAGVSYEQYF. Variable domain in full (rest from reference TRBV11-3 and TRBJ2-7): EAGVVQSPRYKIIEKKQPVAFWCNPISGHNTLYWYLQNLGQGPELLIRYENEEAVDDSQLPKDRFSAERLKGVDSTLKIQPAELGDSAVYLCASSLGGVAGVSYEQYFGPGTRLTVT.

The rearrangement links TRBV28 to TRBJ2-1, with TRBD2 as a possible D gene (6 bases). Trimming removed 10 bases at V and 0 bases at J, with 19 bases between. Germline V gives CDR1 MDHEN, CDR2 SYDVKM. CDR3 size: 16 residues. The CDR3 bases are TGTGCCACCACCATACGGGGGAGCGTCTCCTACAATGAGCAGTTCTTC. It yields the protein CATTIRGSVSYNEQFF.

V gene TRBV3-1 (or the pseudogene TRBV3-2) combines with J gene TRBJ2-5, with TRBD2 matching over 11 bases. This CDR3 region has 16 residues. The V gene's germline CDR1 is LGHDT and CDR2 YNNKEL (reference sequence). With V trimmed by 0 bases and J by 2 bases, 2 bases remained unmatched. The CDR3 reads CASSQETSGEQETQYF. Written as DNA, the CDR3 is TGTGCCAGCAGCCAAGAGACTAGCGGGGAGCAAGAGACCCAGTACTTC.

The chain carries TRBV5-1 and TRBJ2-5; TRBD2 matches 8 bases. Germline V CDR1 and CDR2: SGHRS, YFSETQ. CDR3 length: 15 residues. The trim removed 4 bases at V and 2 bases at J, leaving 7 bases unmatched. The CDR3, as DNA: TGCGCCAGCAGCCCTGGGGGGACTAGTCAAGAGACCCAGTACTTC. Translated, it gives CASSPGGTSQETQYF.

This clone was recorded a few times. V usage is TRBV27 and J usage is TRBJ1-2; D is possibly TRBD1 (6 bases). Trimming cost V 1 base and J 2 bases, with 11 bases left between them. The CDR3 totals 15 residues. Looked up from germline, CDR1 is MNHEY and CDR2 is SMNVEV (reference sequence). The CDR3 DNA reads TGTGCCAGCAGTTTATACCCTACAGGGAACTATGGCTACACCTTC. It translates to CASSLYPTGNYGYTF.

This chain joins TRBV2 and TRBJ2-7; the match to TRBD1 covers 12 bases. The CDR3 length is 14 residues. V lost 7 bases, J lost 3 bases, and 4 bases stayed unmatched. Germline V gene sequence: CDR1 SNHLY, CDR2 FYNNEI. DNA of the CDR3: TGTGCCAGCAAGGGGACAGGGGGCTTCTACGAGCAGTACTTC. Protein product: CASKGTGGFYEQYF.